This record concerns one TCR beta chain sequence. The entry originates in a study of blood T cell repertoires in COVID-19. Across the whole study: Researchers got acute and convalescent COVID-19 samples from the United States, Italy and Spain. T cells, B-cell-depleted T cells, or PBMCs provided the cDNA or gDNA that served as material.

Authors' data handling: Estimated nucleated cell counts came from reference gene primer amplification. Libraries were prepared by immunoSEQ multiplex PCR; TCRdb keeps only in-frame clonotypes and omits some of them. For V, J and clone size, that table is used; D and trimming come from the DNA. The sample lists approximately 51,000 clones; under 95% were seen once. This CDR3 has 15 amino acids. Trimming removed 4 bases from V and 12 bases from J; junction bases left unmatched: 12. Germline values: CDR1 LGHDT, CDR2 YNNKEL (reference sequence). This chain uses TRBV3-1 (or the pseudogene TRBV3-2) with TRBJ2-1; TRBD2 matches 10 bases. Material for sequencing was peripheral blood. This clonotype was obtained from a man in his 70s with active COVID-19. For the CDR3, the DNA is TGTGCCAGCAGCCGCAGGACTAGCGGATCAATCGGGCAGTTCTTC. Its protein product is CASSRRTSGSIGQFF.